These T cell receptor beta chains were read from a single sample in a study of shared clonotypes between healthy human individuals. Sequencing used immunoSEQ multiplex PCR; TCRdb keeps in-frame clones, though not all of them. The top ten hold approximately 1.5% of the sample, which has 950,000 to 1,300,000 clones, approximately 76% seen once. Sequencing input: memory CD4+ T cells sorted from blood. The receptor source for this set is a man aged 18-30 years in good health. CDR3s include the opening cysteine and the closing phenylalanine or tryptophan. Each record gives: J gene, D gene, V gene, clone size, CDR3 length, CDR3 protein, CDR3 DNA. A D gene is named only where the DNA matches it firmly. Not every row has a clone size; where given, it reads once, few, many or a size class.

TRBJ2-3 | TRBD1 | TRBV9 | NA | 15 | CASSPQGLKGDTQYF | TGTGCCAGCAGCCCACAGGGGCTAAAGGGAGATACGCAGTATTTT
TRBJ1-4 | NA | TRBV18 | once | 15 | CASSLLGGGGEKLFF | TGTGCCAGCTCACTACTCGGTGGGGGCGGCGAAAAACTGTTTTTT
TRBJ1-2 | TRBD1 | TRBV28 | few | 15 | CASSLGTEGWGGYTF | TGTGCCAGCAGTTTAGGGACAGAGGGATGGGGTGGCTACACCTTC
TRBJ1-1 | NA | TRBV6-6 | NA | 14 | CASSRQVLNTEAFF | TGTGCCAGCAGCCGACAGGTTCTGAACACTGAAGCTTTCTTT
TRBJ1-2 | NA | TRBV25-1 | NA | 14 | CASSEYWGASGYTF | TGTGCCAGCAGTGAATATTGGGGGGCAAGTGGCTACACCTTC
TRBJ1-5 | NA | TRBV7-2 | NA | 14 | CASSLGHLNQPQHF | TGTGCCAGCAGCTTAGGACATCTCAATCAGCCCCAGCATTTT
TRBJ2-1 | NA | TRBV4-1 | NA | 14 | CASSLRDQQDEQFF | TGCGCCAGCAGCCTCCGGGACCAGCAAGATGAGCAGTTCTTC
TRBJ2-2 | NA | TRBV10-1 | NA | 15 | CASSGSRVDTGELFF | TGCGCCAGCAGTGGATCCAGGGTCGACACCGGGGAGCTGTTTTTT
TRBJ2-5 | NA | TRBV19 | NA | 15 | CATSKSNPGQETQYF | TGTGCCACCAGTAAAAGTAATCCGGGGCAAGAGACCCAGTACTTC
TRBJ1-1 | NA | TRBV6-1 | once | 12 | CASSGGSTEAFF | TGTGCCAGCAGTGGGGGGTCCACTGAAGCTTTCTTT
TRBJ1-6 | NA | TRBV28 | few | 14 | CASSLMRSNSPLHF | TGTGCCAGCAGTTTAATGAGATCGAATTCACCCCTCCACTTT
TRBJ2-3 | TRBD2 | TRBV27 | NA | 15 | CASSPTSGGADTQYF | TGTGCCAGCAGTCCGACTAGCGGGGGAGCAGATACGCAGTATTTT
TRBJ1-2 | NA | TRBV7-8 | NA | 13 | CASSPEGRYGYTF | TGTGCCAGCAGCCCCGAGGGGCGGTATGGCTACACCTTC
TRBJ2-7 | TRBD1 | TRBV10-3 | NA | 15 | CAISESPGGADEQYF | TGTGCCATCAGTGAGTCCCCAGGGGGCGCCGACGAGCAGTACTTC
TRBJ2-1 | NA | TRBV5-1 | NA | 16 | CASSLQGGSWDNEQFF | TGCGCCAGCAGCTTACAGGGTGGGTCGTGGGACAATGAGCAGTTCTTC
TRBJ2-3 | NA | TRBV7-2 | once | 14 | CASSLVLSTDTQYF | TGTGCCAGCAGCTTAGTACTGTCCACAGATACGCAGTATTTT
TRBJ1-1 | NA | TRBV19 | NA | 14 | CASSMVRAETEAFF | TGTGCCAGTAGTATGGTCAGGGCGGAGACTGAAGCTTTCTTT
TRBJ2-5 | TRBD2 | TRBV6-5 | few | 15 | CASSASGTSLGTQYF | TGTGCCAGCAGTGCCTCCGGGACTAGCCTGGGGACCCAGTACTTC
TRBJ1-1 | TRBD1 | TRBV10-2 | NA | 15 | CASRPGQGAGTEAFF | TGCGCCAGCAGGCCGGGACAGGGGGCGGGCACTGAAGCTTTCTTT
TRBJ2-6 | NA | TRBV5-6 | NA | 15 | CASSLGISGANVLTF | TGTGCCAGCAGCTTGGGGATATCTGGGGCCAACGTCCTGACTTTC
TRBJ1-1 | NA | TRBV12-2 | NA | 14 | CASRLPRNWAEAFF | TGTGCAAGTCGCTTACCACGTAATTGGGCTGAAGCTTTCTTT
TRBJ2-2 | NA | TRBV23-1 | NA | 13 | CASSQSGRMELFF | TGCGCCAGCAGTCAATCGGGGAGGATGGAGCTGTTTTTT
TRBJ2-7 | NA | TRBV7-2 | few | 14 | CASSLVQTQYEQYF | TGTGCCAGCAGCTTAGTACAGACTCAATACGAGCAGTACTTC
TRBJ2-3 | TRBD1 | TRBV27 | NA | 15 | CASSLGPRGTDTQYF | TGTGCCAGCAGTTTAGGTCCCAGGGGGACAGATACGCAGTATTTT
TRBJ1-1 | NA | TRBV5-1 | NA | 13 | CASSQGGNTEAFF | TGCGCCAGCAGCCAAGGCGGAAACACTGAAGCTTTCTTT
TRBJ1-1 | NA | TRBV29-1 | few | 11 | CSAYQNTEAFF | TGCAGCGCGTATCAAAACACTGAAGCTTTCTTT
TRBJ2-3 | NA | TRBV14 | few | 16 | CASSQDQGSRGDTQYF | TGTGCCAGCAGCCAAGATCAGGGTAGCCGAGGGGATACGCAGTATTTT
TRBJ1-5 | TRBD1 | TRBV14 | NA | 13 | CASSQDRAQPQHF | TGTGCCAGCAGCCAGGACAGGGCCCAGCCCCAGCATTTT
TRBJ2-7 | NA | TRBV7-9 | NA | 14 | CASSQMGRDYEQYF | TGTGCCAGCAGCCAGATGGGGCGGGACTACGAGCAGTACTTC
TRBJ1-2 | NA | TRBV29-1 | NA | 13 | CSVDQAVDYGYTF | TGCAGCGTGGACCAGGCGGTAGACTATGGCTACACCTTC
TRBJ2-7 | NA | TRBV30 | few | 11 | CAWSETYEQYF | TGTGCCTGGAGTGAGACCTACGAGCAGTACTTC
TRBJ1-1 | NA | TRBV6-1 | once | 14 | CASSAMGRNTEAFF | TGTGCCAGCAGTGCCATGGGGAGGAACACTGAAGCTTTCTTT
TRBJ2-3 | TRBD1 | TRBV30 | NA | 15 | CAWSRGEGATDTQYF | TGTGCCTGGAGCCGGGGAGAGGGGGCCACAGATACGCAGTATTTT
TRBJ1-2 | NA | TRBV2 | NA | 13 | CASTPTLRYGYTF | TGTGCCAGCACCCCCACGTTGCGCTATGGCTACACCTTC
TRBJ1-4 | NA | TRBV7-9 | few | 15 | CASSTRTTTNEKLFF | TGTGCCAGCAGCACTCGGACAACAACTAATGAAAAACTGTTTTTT
TRBJ1-3 | NA | TRBV5-1 | NA | 14 | CASTPGTLGNTIYF | TGCGCCAGCACCCCCGGGACACTTGGAAACACCATATATTTT
TRBJ1-2 | TRBD1 | TRBV6-5 | NA | 14 | CASSTGGAKAGYTF | TGTGCCAGCAGCACAGGGGGAGCTAAGGCTGGCTACACCTTC
TRBJ2-2 | NA | TRBV7-2 | NA | 14 | CASSLGTVTGELFF | TGTGCCAGCAGCCTTGGGACGGTCACCGGGGAGCTGTTTTTT
TRBJ1-1 | TRBD1 | TRBV10-2 | NA | 14 | CASSDQGASTEAFF | TGCGCCAGCAGTGACCAGGGGGCGAGCACTGAAGCTTTCTTT
TRBJ2-3 | NA | TRBV10-3 | NA | 14 | CAISSGRGTDTQYF | TGTGCCATCAGTAGCGGACGGGGCACAGATACGCAGTATTTT
TRBJ2-1 | TRBD2 | TRBV12-5 | NA | 16 | CASGSWDSSGKNEQFF | TGTGCTAGTGGTTCCTGGGACTCTAGCGGGAAAAATGAGCAGTTCTTC